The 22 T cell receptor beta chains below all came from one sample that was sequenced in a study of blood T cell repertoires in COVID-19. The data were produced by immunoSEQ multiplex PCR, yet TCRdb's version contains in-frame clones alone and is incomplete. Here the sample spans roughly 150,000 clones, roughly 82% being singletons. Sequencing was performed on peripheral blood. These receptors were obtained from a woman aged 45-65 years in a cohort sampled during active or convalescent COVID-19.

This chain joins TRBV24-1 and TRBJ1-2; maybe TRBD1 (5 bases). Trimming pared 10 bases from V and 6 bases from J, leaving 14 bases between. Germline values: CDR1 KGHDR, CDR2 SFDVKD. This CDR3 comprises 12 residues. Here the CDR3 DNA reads TGTGCCACTGAAGGGGTCCCGGATGGCTACACCTTC. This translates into CATEGVPDGYTF.

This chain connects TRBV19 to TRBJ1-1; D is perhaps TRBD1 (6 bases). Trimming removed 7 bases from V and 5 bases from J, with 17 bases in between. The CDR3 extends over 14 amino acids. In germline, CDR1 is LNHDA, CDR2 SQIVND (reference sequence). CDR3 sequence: CASNPRGLRTEAFF. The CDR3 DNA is TGTGCCAGTAATCCGCGGGGGCTGCGAACTGAAGCTTTCTTT.

In nucleotides, the CDR3 is TGCGCCAGCAGTGATAACCTCGACAGGTTCCGCAATCAGCCCCAGCATTTT. Its translation is CASSDNLDRFRNQPQHF. The chain joins TRBV10-1 to TRBJ1-5; D is possibly TRBD1 (6 bases). V lost 3 bases and J 2 bases, leaving 17 bases between the germline ends. This CDR3 region has 17 residues. Germline-derived CDR1 and CDR2 are WNHNN and SYGVQD (reference sequence).

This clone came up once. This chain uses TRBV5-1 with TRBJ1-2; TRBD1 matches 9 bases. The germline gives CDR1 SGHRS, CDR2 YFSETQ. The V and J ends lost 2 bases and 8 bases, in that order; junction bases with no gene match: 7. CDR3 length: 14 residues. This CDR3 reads CASSFPDRGSGYTF. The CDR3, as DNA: TGCGCCAGCAGCTTCCCGGACAGGGGAAGCGGCTACACCTTC.

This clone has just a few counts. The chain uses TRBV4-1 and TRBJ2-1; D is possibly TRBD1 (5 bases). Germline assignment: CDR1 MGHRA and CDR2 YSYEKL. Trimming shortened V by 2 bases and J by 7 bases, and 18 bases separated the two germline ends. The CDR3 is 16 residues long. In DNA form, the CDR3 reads TGCGCCAGCAGCCAACTTTGGGGCTTAAGTGTGAATGAGCAGTTCTTC. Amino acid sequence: CASSQLWGLSVNEQFF.

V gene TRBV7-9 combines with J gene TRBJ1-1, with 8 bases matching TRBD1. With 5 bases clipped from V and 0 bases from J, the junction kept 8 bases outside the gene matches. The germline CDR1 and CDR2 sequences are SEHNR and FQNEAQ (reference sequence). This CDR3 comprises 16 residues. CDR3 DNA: TGTGCCAGCAGCCGCGGACAGGGAGGTCTGAACACTGAAGCTTTCTTT. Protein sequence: CASSRGQGGLNTEAFF.

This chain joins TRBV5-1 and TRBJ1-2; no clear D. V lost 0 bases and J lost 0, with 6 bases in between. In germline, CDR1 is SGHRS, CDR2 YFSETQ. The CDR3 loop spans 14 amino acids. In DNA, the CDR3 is TGCGCCAGCAGCTTGGACAGCCCTAACTATGGCTACACCTTC. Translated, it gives CASSLDSPNYGYTF.

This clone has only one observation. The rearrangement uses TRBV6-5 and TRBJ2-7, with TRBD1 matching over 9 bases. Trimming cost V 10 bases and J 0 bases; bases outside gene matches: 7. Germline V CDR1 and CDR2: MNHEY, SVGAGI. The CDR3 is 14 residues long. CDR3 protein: CATSTGGDSYEQYF. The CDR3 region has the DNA TGTGCCACCTCGACAGGGGGGGACTCCTACGAGCAGTACTTC.

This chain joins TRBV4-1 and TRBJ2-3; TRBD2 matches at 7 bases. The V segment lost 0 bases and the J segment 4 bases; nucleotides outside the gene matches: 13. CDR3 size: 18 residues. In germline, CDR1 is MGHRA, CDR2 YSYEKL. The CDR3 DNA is TGCGCCAGCAGCCAAGAGGCTGTGAGCGGGGTGTGGGCAGATACGCAGTATTTT. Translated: CASSQEAVSGVWADTQYF.

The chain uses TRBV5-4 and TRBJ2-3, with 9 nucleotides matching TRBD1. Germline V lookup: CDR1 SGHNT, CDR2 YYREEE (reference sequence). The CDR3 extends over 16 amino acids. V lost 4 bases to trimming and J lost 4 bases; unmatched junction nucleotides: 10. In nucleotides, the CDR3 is TGTGCCAGCAGCCTGTTCGGGACAGGGTACGCAGATACGCAGTATTTT. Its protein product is CASSLFGTGYADTQYF.

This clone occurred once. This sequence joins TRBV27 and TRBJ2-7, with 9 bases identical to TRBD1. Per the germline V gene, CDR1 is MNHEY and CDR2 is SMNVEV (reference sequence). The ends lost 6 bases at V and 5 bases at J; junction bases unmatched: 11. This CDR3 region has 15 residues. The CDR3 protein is CASSPNRDRAHEQYF. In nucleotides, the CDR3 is TGTGCCAGCAGCCCAAACCGGGACAGGGCCCACGAGCAGTACTTC.

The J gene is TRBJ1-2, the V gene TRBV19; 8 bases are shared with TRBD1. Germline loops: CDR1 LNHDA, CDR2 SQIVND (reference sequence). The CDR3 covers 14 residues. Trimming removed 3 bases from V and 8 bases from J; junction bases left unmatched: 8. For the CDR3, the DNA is TGTGCCAGTAGTATCGCCGGACAGGGAGGGGGCTACACCTTC. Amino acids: CASSIAGQGGGYTF. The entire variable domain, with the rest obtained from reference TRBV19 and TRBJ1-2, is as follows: DGGITQSPKYLFRKEGQNVTLSCEQNLNHDAMYWYRQDPGQGLRLIYYSQIVNDFQKGDIAEGYSVSREKKESFPLTVTSAQKNPTAFYLCASSIAGQGGGYTFGSGTRLTVV.

The CDR3 protein is CASSLQAGLSGANVLTF. The DNA of the CDR3 is TGTGCCAGCAGCTTACAGGCAGGGCTCTCTGGGGCCAACGTCCTGACTTTC. The gene calls are TRBV7-2 and TRBJ2-6; D might be TRBD1 (5 bases). Germline CDR1 is SGHTA and CDR2 is FQGNSA. The V end lost 2 bases, the J end lost 0 bases, and 11 bases lay between the germline ends. The CDR3 runs to 17 residues.

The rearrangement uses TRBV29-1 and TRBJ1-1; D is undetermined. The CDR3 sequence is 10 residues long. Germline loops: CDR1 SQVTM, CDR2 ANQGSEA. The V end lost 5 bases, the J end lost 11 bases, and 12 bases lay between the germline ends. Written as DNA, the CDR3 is TGCAGCGTTCTCTTGAGCGGGGCTTTCTTT. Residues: CSVLLSGAFF. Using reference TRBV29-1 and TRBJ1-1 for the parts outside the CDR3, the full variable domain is SAVISQKPSRDICQRGTSLTIQCQVDSQVTMMFWYRQQPGQSLTLIATANQGSEATYESGFVIDKFPISRPNLTFSTLTVSNMSPEDSSIYLCSVLLSGAFFGQGTRLTVV.

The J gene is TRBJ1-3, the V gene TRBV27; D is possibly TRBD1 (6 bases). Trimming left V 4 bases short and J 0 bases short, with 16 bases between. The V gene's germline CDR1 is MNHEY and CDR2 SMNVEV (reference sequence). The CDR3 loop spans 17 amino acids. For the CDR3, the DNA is TGTGCCAGCAGTTCAGGACAGCCTTCCCCCTCTGGAAACACCATATATTTT. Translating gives CASSSGQPSPSGNTIYF.

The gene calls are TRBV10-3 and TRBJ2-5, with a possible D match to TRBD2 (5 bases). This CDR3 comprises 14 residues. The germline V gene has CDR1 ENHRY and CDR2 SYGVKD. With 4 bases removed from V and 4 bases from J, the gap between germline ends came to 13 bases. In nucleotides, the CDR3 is TGTGCCATCAGTGGTCACGGGGTTCCAGAGACCCAGTACTTC. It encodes CAISGHGVPETQYF.

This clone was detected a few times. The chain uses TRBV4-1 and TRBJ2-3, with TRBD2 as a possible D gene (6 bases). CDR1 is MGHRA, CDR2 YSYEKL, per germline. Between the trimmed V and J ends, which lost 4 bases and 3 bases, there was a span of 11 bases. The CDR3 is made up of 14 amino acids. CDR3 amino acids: CASSPLGGTDTQYF. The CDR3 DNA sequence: TGCGCCAGCAGCCCGTTGGGGGGTACAGATACGCAGTATTTT.

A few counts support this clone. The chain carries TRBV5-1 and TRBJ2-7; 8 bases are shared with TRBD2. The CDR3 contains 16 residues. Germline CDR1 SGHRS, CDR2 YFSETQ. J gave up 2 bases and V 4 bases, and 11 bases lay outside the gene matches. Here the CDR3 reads CASSLGGAVVPYEQYF. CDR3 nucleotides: TGCGCCAGCAGCCTCGGGGGGGCCGTGGTCCCCTACGAGCAGTACTTC.

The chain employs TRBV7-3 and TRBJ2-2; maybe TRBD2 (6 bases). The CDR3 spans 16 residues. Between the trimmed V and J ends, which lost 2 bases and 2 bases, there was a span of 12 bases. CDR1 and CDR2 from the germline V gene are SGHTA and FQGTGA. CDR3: CASSLLAGSNTGELFF. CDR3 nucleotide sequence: TGTGCCAGCAGCTTATTGGCGGGGTCTAACACCGGGGAGCTGTTTTTT. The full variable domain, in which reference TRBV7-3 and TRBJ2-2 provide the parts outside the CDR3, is GAGVSQTPSNKVTEKGKYVELRCDPISGHTALYWYRQSLGQGPEFLIYFQGTGAADDSGLPNDRFFAVRPEGSVSTLKIQRTERGDSAVYLCASSLLAGSNTGELFFGEGSRLTVL.

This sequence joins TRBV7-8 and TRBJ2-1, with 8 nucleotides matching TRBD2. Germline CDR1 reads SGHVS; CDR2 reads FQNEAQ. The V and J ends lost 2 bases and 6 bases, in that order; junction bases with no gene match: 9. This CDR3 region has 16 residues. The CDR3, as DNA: TGTGCCAGCAGCTTACGATTAGGCCTAGCGGGCAATGAGCAGTTCTTC. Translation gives CASSLRLGLAGNEQFF. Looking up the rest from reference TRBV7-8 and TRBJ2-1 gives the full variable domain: GAGVSQSPRYKVAKRGQDVALRCDPISGHVSLFWYQQALGQGPEFLTYFQNEAQLDKSGLPSDRFFAERPEGSVSTLKIQRTQQEDSAVYLCASSLRLGLAGNEQFFGPGTRLTVL.

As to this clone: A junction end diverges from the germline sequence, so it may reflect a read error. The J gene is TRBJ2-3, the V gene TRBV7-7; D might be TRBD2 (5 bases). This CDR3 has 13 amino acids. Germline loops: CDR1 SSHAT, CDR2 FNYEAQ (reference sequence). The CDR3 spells CASSLNREDTQYF. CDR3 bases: TGTGCTAGCAGCTTAAATAGGGAGGATACGCAGTATTTT.

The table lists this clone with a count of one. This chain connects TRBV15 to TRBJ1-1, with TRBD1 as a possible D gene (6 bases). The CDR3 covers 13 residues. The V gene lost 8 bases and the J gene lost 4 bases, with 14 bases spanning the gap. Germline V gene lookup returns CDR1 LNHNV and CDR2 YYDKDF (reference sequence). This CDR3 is CATSGAGGTEAFF. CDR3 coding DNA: TGTGCCACCTCAGGGGCGGGTGGCACTGAAGCTTTCTTT.